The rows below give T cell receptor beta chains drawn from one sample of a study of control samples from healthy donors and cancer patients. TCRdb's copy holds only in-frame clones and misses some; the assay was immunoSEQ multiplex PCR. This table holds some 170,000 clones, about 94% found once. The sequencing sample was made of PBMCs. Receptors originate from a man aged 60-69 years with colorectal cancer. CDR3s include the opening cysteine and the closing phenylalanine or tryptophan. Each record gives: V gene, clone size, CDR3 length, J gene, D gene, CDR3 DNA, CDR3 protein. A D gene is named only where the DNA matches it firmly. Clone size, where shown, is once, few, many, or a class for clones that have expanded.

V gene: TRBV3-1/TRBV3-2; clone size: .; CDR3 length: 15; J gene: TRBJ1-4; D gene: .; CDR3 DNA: TGTGCCAGCAGCTTCATCGGATCAGGGAATGAAAAACTGTTTTTT; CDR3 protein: CASSFIGSGNEKLFF
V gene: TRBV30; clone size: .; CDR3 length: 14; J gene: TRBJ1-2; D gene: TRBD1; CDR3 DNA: TGTGCCTGGCTTCCCAGGGGGCGAGAGTTGGGCTACACCTTC; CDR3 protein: CAWLPRGRELGYTF
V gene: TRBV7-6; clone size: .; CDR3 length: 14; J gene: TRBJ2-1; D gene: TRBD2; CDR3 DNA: TGTGCCAGCAGCTTAGCTACTAGCGATAATGAGCAGTTCTTC; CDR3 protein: CASSLATSDNEQFF
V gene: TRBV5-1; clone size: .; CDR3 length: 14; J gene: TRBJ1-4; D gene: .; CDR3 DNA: TGCGCCAGCAGCTTGAGGAAACCTAATGAAAAACTGTTTTTT; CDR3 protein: CASSLRKPNEKLFF
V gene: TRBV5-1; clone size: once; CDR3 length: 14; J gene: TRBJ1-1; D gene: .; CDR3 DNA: TGCGCCAGCAGCCCACAGTTTTCGAACACTGAAGCTTTCTTT; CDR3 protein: CASSPQFSNTEAFF
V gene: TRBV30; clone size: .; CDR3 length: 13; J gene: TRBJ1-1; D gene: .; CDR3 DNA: TGTGCCTGGAGTTCCGGGGCCCGCACTGAAGCTTTCTTT; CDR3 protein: CAWSSGARTEAFF
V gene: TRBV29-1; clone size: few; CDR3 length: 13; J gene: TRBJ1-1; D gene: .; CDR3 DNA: TGCAGCGCAGGGACTACTGGGAACACTGAAGCTTTCTTT; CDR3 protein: CSAGTTGNTEAFF
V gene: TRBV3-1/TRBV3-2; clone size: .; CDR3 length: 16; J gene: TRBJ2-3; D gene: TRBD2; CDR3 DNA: TGTGCCAGCAGCCAAGGGGGTAGCGGGGGCCTGGATACGCAGTATTTT; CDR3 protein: CASSQGGSGGLDTQYF
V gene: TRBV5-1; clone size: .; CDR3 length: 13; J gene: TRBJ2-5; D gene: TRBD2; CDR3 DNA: TGCGCCAGCAGCTTCCCCGGGGGGGAGACCCAGTACTTC; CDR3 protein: CASSFPGGETQYF
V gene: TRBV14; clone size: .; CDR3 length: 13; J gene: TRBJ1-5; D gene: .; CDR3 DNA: TGTGCCAGCAGCCAAGCGGAATTTCAGCCCCAGCATTTT; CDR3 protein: CASSQAEFQPQHF
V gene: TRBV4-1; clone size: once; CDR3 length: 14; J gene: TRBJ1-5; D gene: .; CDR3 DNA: TGCGCCAGCAGCCCCCGGGGGGACAATCAGCCCCAGCATTTT; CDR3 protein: CASSPRGDNQPQHF
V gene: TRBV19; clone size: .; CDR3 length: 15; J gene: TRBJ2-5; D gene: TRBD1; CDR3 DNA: TGTGCCAGTAGGAAGACAGGGGGTAAGGTAGAGACCCAGTACTTC; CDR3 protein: CASRKTGGKVETQYF
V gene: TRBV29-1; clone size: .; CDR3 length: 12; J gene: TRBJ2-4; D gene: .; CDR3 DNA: TGCAGCGTTGGAGGGAGAAAAAACATTCAGTACTTC; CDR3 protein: CSVGGRKNIQYF
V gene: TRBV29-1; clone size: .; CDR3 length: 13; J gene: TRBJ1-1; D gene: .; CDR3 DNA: TGCAGCGTTGAAGGCCAGGGTGGCACTGAAGCTTTCTTT; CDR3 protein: CSVEGQGGTEAFF
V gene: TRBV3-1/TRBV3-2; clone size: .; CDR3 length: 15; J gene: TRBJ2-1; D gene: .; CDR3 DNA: TGTGCCAGCAGCCATTTACGGGGGTTGGGCAATGAGCAGTTCTTC; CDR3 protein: CASSHLRGLGNEQFF
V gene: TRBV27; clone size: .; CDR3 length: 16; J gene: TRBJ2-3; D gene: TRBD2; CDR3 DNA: TGTGCCAGCAGTTCTTTAGCGGGGGTCGGCACAGATACGCAGTATTTT; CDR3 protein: CASSSLAGVGTDTQYF
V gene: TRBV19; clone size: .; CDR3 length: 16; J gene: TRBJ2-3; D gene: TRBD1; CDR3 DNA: TGTGCCAGTAGCATCCCCCGGACAGGGGGCACAGATACGCAGTATTTT; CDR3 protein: CASSIPRTGGTDTQYF
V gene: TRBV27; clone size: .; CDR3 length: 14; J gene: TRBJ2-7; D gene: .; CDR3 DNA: TGTGCCAGCAGTTTATCGAACCTTCAGGGCGAGCAGTACTTC; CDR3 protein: CASSLSNLQGEQYF
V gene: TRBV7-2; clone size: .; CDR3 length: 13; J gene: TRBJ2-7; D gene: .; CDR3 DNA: TGTGCCAGCAGCCTGGGACGGGACTACGAGCAGTACTTC; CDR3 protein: CASSLGRDYEQYF
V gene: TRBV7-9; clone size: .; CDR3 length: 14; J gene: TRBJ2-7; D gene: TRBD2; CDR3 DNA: TGTGCCAGCAGCTCTAGCGGGGGGGCCTACGAGCAGTACTTC; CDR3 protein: CASSSSGGAYEQYF
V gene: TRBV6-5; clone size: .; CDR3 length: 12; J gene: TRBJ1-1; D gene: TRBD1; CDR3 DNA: TGTGCCAGCAGTTACTCGACAGGGGAAGCTTTCTTT; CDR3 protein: CASSYSTGEAFF
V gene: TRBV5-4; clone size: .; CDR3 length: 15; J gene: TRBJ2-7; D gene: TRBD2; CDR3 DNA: TGTGCCAGCAGCGGTGGGACTAGCGGGGACCACGGGCAGTACTTC; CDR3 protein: CASSGGTSGDHGQYF
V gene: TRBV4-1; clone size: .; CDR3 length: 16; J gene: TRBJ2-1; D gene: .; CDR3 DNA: TGCGCCAGCAGCCAAGATGTGGGAGCCAGCATGGGTGAGCAGTTCTTC; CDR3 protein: CASSQDVGASMGEQFF
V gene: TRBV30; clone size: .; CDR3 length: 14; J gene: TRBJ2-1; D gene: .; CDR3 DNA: TGTGCCTGGAGTGGGCAGGGGACGTACAATGAGCAGTTCTTC; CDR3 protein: CAWSGQGTYNEQFF
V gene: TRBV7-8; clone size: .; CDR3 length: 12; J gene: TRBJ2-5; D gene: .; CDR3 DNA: TGTGCCAGCAGCCCAGAAAGGGAGACCCAGTACTTC; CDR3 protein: CASSPERETQYF
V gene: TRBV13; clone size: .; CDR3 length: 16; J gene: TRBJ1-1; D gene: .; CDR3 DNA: TGTGCCAGCAGCTTACGGACGGGGTCGGCGAACACTGAAGCTTTCTTT; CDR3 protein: CASSLRTGSANTEAFF
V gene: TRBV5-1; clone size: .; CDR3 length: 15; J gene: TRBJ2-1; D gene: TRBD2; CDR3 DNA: TGCGCCAGCTCCCAAACTAGCGGGGGTTGGAATGAGCAGTTCTTC; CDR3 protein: CASSQTSGGWNEQFF
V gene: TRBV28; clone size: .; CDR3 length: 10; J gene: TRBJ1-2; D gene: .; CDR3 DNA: TGTGCCAGCAGCCTGGAGAGCTACACCTTC; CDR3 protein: CASSLESYTF
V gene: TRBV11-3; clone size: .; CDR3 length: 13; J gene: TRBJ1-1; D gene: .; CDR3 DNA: TGTGCCAGCAGCGGGGGCGTAGGAACTGAAGCTTTCTTT; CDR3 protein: CASSGGVGTEAFF
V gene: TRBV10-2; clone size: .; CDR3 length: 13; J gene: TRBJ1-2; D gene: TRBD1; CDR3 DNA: TGCGCCAGCAGTGGGACAGGGGGCTTTGGCTACACCTTC; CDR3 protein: CASSGTGGFGYTF
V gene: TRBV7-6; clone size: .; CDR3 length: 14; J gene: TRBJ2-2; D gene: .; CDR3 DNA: TGTGCCAGCAGCGAACATAGCGGAACCGGGGAGCTGTTTTTT; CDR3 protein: CASSEHSGTGELFF
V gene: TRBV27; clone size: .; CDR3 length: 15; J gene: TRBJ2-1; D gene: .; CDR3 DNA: TGTGCCAGCAGTTTTGAGCGGAGCTCCTACAATGAGCAGTTCTTC; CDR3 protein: CASSFERSSYNEQFF
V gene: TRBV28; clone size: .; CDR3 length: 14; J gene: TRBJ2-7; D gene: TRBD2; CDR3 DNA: TGTGCCAGCACGTCGGGGGGGGCCACCTACGAGCAGTACTTC; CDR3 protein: CASTSGGATYEQYF
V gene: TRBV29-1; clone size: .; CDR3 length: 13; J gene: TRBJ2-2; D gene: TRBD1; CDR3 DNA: TGCAGCGGGGGACAGGGGAACACCGGGGAGCTGTTTTTT; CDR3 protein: CSGGQGNTGELFF
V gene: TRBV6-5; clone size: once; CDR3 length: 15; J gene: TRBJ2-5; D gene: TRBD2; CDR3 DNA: TGTGCCAGCAGTTACTCTGGGCAAGCGGGGGGGCCCCAGTACTTC; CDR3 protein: CASSYSGQAGGPQYF
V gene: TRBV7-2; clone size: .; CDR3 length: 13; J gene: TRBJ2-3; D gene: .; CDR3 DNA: TGTGCCAGCAGCTTCAGGGACGCAGATACGCAGTATTTT; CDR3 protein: CASSFRDADTQYF
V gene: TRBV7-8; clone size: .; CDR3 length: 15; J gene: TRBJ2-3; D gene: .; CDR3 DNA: TGTGCCAGCAGCTTCTACGGGGTCACCACAGATACGCAGTATTTT; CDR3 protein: CASSFYGVTTDTQYF
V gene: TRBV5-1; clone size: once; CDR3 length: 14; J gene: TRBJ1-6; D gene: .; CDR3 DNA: TGCGCCAGCAGCTTGGGGAATGATAATTCACCCCTCCACTTT; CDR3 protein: CASSLGNDNSPLHF
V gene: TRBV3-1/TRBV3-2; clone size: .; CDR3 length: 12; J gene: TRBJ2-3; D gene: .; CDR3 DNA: TGTGCCAGCAGCCAAGATAAGCCTACGCAGTATTTT; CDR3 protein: CASSQDKPTQYF
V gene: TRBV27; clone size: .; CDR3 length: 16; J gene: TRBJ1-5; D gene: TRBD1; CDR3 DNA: TGTGCCAGCAGCAGTAGGACAGGGGCGAGCAATCAGCCCCAGCATTTT; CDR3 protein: CASSSRTGASNQPQHF
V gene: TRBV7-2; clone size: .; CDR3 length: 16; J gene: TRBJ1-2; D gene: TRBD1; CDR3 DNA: TGTGCCAGCAGCGGCTGGGCAGGGGGCTCTAACTATGGCTACACCTTC; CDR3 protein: CASSGWAGGSNYGYTF
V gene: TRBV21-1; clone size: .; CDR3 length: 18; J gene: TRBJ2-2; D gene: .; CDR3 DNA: TGTGCCAGCCGCCCGATGAAGTCCCTCTCCTCGAACACCGGGGAGCTGTTTTTT; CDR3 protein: CASRPMKSLSSNTGELFF
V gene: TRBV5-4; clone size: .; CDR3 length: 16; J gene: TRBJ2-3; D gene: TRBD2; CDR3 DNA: TGTGCCAGCAGCTTTCTCGCGGGGGTAAGCACAGATACGCAGTATTTT; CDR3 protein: CASSFLAGVSTDTQYF
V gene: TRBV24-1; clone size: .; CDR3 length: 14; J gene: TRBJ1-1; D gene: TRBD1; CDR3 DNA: TGTGCCACCAGTGATGGGGGGACAGGCACTGAAGCTTTCTTT; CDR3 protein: CATSDGGTGTEAFF
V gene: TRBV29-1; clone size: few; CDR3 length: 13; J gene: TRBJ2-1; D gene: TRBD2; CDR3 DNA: TGCAGCGGCCAGGGACTAGCGGGCGATGAGCAGTTCTTC; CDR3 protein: CSGQGLAGDEQFF
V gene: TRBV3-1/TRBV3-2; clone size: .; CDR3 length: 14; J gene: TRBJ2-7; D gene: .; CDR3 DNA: TGTGCCAGCAGCCAAGATCAAGGTTCCTACGAGCAGTACTTC; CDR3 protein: CASSQDQGSYEQYF
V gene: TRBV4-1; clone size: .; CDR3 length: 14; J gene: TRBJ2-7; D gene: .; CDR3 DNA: TGCGCCAGCAGCCCCCTGCGCGGTTCCTACGAGCAGTACTTC; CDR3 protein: CASSPLRGSYEQYF
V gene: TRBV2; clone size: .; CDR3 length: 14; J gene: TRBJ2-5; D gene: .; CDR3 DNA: TGTGCCAGCAGTGACCTCGGGACGGAAGAGACCCAGTACTTC; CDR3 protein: CASSDLGTEETQYF
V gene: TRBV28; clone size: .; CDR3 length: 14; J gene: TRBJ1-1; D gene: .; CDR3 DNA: TGTGCCAGCATCCTCTCGACAGGGAACACTGAAGCTTTCTTT; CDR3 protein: CASILSTGNTEAFF
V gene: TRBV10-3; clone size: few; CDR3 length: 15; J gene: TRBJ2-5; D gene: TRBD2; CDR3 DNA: TGTGCCATCAGTGAGGGGACTAGCATTGGAGAGACCCAGTACTTC; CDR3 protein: CAISEGTSIGETQYF
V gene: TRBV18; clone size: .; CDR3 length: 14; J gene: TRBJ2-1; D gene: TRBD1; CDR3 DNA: TGTGCCAGCTCACCAGCGACAGGGCTTAACGAGCAGTTCTTC; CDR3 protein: CASSPATGLNEQFF
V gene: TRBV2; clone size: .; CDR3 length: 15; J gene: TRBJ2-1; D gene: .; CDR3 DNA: TGTGCCAGCACCCCCGGGACGGGGGCACGGAATGAGCAGTTCTTC; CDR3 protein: CASTPGTGARNEQFF
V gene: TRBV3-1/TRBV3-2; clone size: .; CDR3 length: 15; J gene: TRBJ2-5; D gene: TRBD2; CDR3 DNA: TGTGCCAGCAGCCAGACGACTAGCGGGGGAGAGACCCAGTACTTC; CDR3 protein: CASSQTTSGGETQYF
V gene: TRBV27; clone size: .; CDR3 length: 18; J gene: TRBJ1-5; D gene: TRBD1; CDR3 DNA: TGTGCCAGCAGTTTCGGGTTCGGAGGACAGGGGAGCAATCAGCCCCAGCATTTT; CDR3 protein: CASSFGFGGQGSNQPQHF